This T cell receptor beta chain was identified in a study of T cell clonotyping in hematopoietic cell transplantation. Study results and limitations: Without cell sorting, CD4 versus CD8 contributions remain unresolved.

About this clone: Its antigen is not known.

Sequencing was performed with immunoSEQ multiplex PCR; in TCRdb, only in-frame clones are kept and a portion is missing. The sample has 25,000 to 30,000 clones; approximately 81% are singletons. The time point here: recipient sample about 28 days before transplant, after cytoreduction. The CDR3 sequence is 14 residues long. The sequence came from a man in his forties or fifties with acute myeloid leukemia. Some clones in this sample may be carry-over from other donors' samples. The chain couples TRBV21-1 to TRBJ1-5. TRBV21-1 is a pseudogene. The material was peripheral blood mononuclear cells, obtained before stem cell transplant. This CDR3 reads CASSNTSGNQPQHF. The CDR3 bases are TGTGCCAGCAGCAACACCAGCGGCAATCAGCCCCAGCATTTT.